A single sample is the source of the 11 T cell receptor beta chains below, sequenced in a study of CD8+ T cells in alopecia areata (dated by TCRdb to 2017 to 2018). Pooled mouse cutaneous lymph node cells were stained for CD4, CD8alpha, NKG2D, NKG2ACE and other markers and were then sorted on a BD Influx. Library construction relied on the immunoSEQ multiplex PCR assay. For TCR sequencing, RNA was extracted from every sample and reverse transcribed into cDNA to serve as template. TCRdb took this table from immuneACCESS and kept in-frame rearrangements with V and J called. Such tables lack part of the clones; where checked against another copy, unresolved V genes explain under half of the gap, and the rest is unexplained. The table notes 200,000 to 300,000 clones here, none of them singletons. Clones ranked in the top ten supply 1.2% of the sample. Sequencing used CD4+ T cells sorted from a lymph node. The source is a C3H/HeJ mouse with alopecia areata. The MHC haplotype of this strain is H2-k.

This clone was seen only a few times. The genes and germline here are from mouse. The sequenced fragment ends 3 residues before the CDR3 boundary, so the rest is inferred from the germline J gene. The chain links TRBV13-3 to TRBJ1-6; TRBD1 agrees at 7 bases. TRBJ1-6 is placed among ORFs of uncertain function. V gave up 3 bases and J gave up 5 bases; unmatched junction bases: 5. CDR3 length: 15 residues. Per germline, CDR1 NNHDY and CDR2 SYVADS. This CDR3 reads CASSARGLNNSPLYF. CDR3 DNA (partial): TGTGCCAGCAGTGCAAGGGGGCTTAATAATTCGCCC.

This clone was seen a handful of times. All gene names here are mouse names. The sequence runs out 4 residues before the end of the CDR3; the remainder is reconstructed from the germline J gene. This rearrangement joins TRBV13-1 to TRBJ2-7, with D tentatively TRBD1 (6 bases). Deletions cut 3 bases from V and 0 bases from J, with 10 bases between. Germline-derived CDR1 and CDR2 are NSHNY and SYGAGN. The length of the CDR3 is 14 residues. The CDR3 sequence: CASSVRDNSYEQYF. Incomplete CDR3 DNA: TGTGCCAGCAGTGTCCGGGACAACTCCTAT.

This clone has a handful of counts. Mouse names are used for the genes. The read ends 4 residues early relative to the CDR3; the germline J gene fills the gap. This same CDR3 is encoded by further DNA sequences in the sample. The chain combines TRBV31 with TRBJ2-4, with 7 bases fitting TRBD2. CDR1 GKSSPN and CDR2 SITVG come from the germline V gene. Trimming cost V 1 base and J 1 base; bases outside gene matches: 2. The length of the CDR3 is 14 residues. Incomplete CDR3 DNA: TGTGCCTGGAGTCGCACTGGGGGTCAAAAC. Translated: CAWSRTGGQN. The whole CDR3 protein reads CAWSRTGGQNTLYF.

Comments on this clone: Each gene name is a mouse one. Read coverage stops 4 residues before the CDR3 terminus; the germline J gene supplies the remainder. The V and J genes are TRBV19 and TRBJ2-5; 10 bases are shared with TRBD2. Germline CDR1 FNHDT, CDR2 SITEND (reference sequence). The CDR3 extends over 15 amino acids. CDR3 DNA (partial): TGTGCCAGCAGCCCCCGACTGGGGGGTATAGAC. Translated: CASSPRLGGID. The entire CDR3 reads CASSPRLGGIDTQYF.

The table lists this clone with a few counts. The germline and genes are mouse ones. Sequencing ends 3 residues short of the CDR3 end; the germline J gene provides the rest. This chain links TRBV13-2 with TRBJ1-6; TRBD1 might be the D (5 bases). TRBJ1-6 is sorted into the ORF group, with uncertain function. The germline CDR1 and CDR2 sequences are NNHNN and SYGAGS (reference sequence). V shed 5 bases and J shed 0 bases, with 6 bases lying between them. This CDR3 has 14 residues. The covered CDR3 bases are TGTGCCAGCGGACAGGTTTCCTATAATTCGCCC. Its translation is CASGQVSYNSP. The whole CDR3 reads CASGQVSYNSPLYF.

This clone was seen a handful of times. The germline and genes are mouse ones. The read finishes 4 residues shy of the CDR3 end, and the germline J gene is used to complete it. V is TRBV31 and J is TRBJ2-5; 8 nucleotides agree with TRBD2. The CDR3 runs to 14 residues. With V trimmed by 5 bases and J by 0 bases, 4 bases remained unmatched. The germline V gene has CDR1 GKSSPN and CDR2 SITVG. The CDR3 region is CAWGRLGNQDTQYF. The part of the CDR3 DNA that was read is TGTGCCTGGGGCCGACTGGGGAACCAAGAC. Based on the CDR3 plus reference TRBV31 and TRBJ2-5, the full variable domain is AQTIHQWPVAEIKAVGSPLSLGCTIKGKSSPNLYWYWQATGGTLQQLFYSITVGQVESVVQLNLSASRPKDDQFILSTEKLLLSHSGFYLCAWGRLGNQDTQYFGPGTRLLVL.

This clone was found a few times. Gene names refer to mouse genes. The read comes to an end 4 residues before the CDR3 does, leaving the germline J gene to fill in the end. This chain connects TRBV19 to TRBJ2-3; no reliable D call. The CDR3 extends over 15 amino acids. Germline-derived CDR1 and CDR2 are FNHDT and SITEND (reference sequence). Deletions cut 1 base from V and 0 bases from J, with 9 bases between. Here the CDR3 reads CASSIIRSSAETLYF. The DNA read from the CDR3 is TGTGCCAGCAGTATAATCAGATCTAGTGCAGAA.

In this sample, this clone turned up a few times. Genes here carry mouse names. The read terminates 3 residues ahead of where the CDR3 ends, so the germline J gene completes it. The gene calls are TRBV13-1 and TRBJ1-6; no definite D call. TRBJ1-6 is an ORF; its function is uncertain. Germline-derived CDR1 and CDR2 are NSHNY and SYGAGN. The CDR3 totals 15 residues. V was shortened by 0 bases and J by 5 bases, with 9 bases between the two germline ends. The CDR3 protein is CASSDAQSHNSPLYF. The DNA read from the CDR3 is TGTGCCAGCAGTGATGCACAGTCACATAATTCGCCC.

Concerning this clone itself: Gene names follow the mouse nomenclature. The read terminates 4 residues ahead of where the CDR3 ends, so the germline J gene completes it. The same CDR3 arises from other DNA sequences in this sample as well. This chain uses TRBV19 with TRBJ2-2; possibly TRBD2 for D (7 bases). The germline gives CDR1 FNHDT, CDR2 SITEND (reference sequence). CDR3 length: 15 residues. Trimming left V 3 bases short and J 0 bases short, with 9 bases between. The CDR3: CASSKGGANTGQLYF. CDR3 DNA, as far as it was read: TGTGCCAGCAGTAAGGGGGGGGCAAACACCGGG.

This clone came up a few times. Gene names refer to mouse genes. Sequencing ends 4 residues short of the CDR3 end; the germline J gene provides the rest. The V gene is TRBV13-1, the J gene TRBJ1-2; D is possibly TRBD1 (6 bases). Trimming removed 4 bases at V and 1 base at J, with 11 bases between. Germline V gene sequence: CDR1 NSHNY, CDR2 SYGAGN. The CDR3 length is 14 residues. The CDR3 protein is CASSSPGQNSDYTF. The sequenced part of the CDR3 DNA is TGTGCCAGCAGTTCTCCGGGACAAAACTCC.

To note about this clone: The genes are named according to mouse. The CDR3 end lies 4 residues beyond the end of the read and is filled in from the germline J gene. The sample contains more than one DNA sequence encoding this CDR3. The chain is built from TRBV13-2 and TRBJ2-7; 8 bases are a match to TRBD2. The germline V gene encodes CDR1 NNHNN and CDR2 SYGAGS (reference sequence). With 0 bases clipped from V and 3 bases from J, the junction kept 2 bases outside the gene matches. CDR3 length: 14 amino acids. CDR3 region: CASGDGTGGYEQYF. The part of the CDR3 DNA that was read is TGTGCCAGCGGTGATGGCACTGGGGGCTAT.